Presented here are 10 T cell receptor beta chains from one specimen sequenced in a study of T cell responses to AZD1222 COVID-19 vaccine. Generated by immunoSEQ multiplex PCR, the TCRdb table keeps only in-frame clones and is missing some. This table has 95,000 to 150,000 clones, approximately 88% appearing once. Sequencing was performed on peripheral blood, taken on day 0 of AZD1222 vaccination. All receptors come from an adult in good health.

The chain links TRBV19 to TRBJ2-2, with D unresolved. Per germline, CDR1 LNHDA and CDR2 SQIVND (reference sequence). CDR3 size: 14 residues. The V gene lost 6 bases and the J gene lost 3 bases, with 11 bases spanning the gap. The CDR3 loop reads CASSTGPHTGELFF. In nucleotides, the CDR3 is TGTGCCAGTAGCACGGGTCCTCACACCGGGGAGCTGTTTTTT.

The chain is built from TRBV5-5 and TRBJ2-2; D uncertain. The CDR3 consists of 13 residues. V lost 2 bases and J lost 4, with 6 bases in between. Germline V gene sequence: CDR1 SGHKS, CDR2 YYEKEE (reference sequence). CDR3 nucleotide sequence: TGTGCCAGCAGCTTTATGATCACCGGGGAGCTGTTTTTT. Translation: CASSFMITGELFF.

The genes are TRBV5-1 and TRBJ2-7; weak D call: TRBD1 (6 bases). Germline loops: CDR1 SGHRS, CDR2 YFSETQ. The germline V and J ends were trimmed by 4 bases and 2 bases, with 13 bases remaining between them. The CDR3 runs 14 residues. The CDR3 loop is CASSDDRFTYEQYF. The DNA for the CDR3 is TGCGCCAGCAGCGACGACAGGTTCACCTACGAGCAGTACTTC.

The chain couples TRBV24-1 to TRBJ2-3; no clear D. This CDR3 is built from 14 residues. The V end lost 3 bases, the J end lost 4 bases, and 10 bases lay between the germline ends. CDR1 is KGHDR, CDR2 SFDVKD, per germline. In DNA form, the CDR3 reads TGTGCCACCAGTGATGCCGGGCTAGCAGATACGCAGTATTTT. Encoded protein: CATSDAGLADTQYF.

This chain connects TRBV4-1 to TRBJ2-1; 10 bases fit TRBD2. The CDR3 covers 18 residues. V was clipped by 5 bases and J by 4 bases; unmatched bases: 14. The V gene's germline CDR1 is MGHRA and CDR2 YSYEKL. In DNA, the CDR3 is TGCGCCAGCAGCACCCTAGCCGGACTAGCGGATCGATACAATGAGCAGTTCTTC. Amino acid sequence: CASSTLAGLADRYNEQFF.

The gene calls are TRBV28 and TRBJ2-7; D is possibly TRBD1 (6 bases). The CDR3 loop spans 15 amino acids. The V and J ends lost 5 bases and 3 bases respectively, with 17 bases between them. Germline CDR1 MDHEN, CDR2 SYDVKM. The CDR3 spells CASSLEGEIVYEQYF. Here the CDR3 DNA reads TGTGCCAGCAGTCTCGAGGGGGAAATAGTCTACGAGCAGTACTTC.

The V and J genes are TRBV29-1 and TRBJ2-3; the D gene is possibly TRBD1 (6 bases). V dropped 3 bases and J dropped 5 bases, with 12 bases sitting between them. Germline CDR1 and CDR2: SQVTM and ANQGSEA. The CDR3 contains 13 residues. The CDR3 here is CSVERSGVDTQYF. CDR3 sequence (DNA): TGCAGCGTTGAGAGATCAGGGGTAGATACGCAGTATTTT.

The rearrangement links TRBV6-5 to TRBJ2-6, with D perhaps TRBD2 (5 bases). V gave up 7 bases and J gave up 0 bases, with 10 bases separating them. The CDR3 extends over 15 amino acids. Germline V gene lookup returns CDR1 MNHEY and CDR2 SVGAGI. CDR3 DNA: TGTGCCAGCAATGTTGGGAGCTCTGGGGCCAACGTCCTGACTTTC. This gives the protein CASNVGSSGANVLTF.

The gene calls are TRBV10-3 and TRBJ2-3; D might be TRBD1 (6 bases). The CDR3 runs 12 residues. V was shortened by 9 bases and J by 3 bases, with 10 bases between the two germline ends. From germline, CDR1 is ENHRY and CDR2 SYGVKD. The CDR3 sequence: CAIQGLTDTQYF. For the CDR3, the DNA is TGTGCCATACAGGGATTGACAGATACGCAGTATTTT.

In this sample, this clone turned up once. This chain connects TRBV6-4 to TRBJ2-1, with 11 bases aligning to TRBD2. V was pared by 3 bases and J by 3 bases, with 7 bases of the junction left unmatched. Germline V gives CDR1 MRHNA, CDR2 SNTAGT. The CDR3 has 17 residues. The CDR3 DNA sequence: TGTGCCAGCAGTGATTCTCTAGCGGGAGGAAGCTACAATGAGCAGTTCTTC. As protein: CASSDSLAGGSYNEQFF.